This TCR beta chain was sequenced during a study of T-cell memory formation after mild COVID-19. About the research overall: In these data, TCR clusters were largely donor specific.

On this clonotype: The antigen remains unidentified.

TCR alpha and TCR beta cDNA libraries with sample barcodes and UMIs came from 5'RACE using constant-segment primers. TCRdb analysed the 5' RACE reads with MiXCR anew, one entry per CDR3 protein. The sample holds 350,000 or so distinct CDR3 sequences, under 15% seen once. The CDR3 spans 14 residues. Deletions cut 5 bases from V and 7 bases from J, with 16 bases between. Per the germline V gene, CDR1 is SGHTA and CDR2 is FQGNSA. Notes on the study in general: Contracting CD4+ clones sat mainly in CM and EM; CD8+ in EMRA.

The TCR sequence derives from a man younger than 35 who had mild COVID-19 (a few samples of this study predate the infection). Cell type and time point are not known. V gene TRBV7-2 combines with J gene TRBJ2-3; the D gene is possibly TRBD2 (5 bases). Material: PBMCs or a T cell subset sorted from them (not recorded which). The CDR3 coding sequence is TGTGCCAGCAGCCCTTTTGGAGGAGCATATACGCAGTATTTT. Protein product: CASSPFGGAYTQYF.